A selection of T cell receptor beta chains follows, all from one sample in a study of shared clonotypes between healthy human individuals. Profiled with immunoSEQ multiplex PCR; TCRdb holds only in-frame clones, not every one. This table has 1,100,000 or so clones, 75% to 85% appearing once. What was sequenced was memory CD4+ T cells from PBMCs. The receptors shown here come from a man between 18 and 29 years old in good health. Some clones in this sample may be carry-over from other donors' samples. Each CDR3 is given with its conserved first and last residue. The D gene is left open where the match is weak. Size is omitted from some rows. Given values are once, few, many or a class for expanded clones.

j_call | clone_size | d_call | cdr3_length | v_call | cdr3_aa | cdr3_nt
TRBJ2-7 | . | . | 13 | TRBV10-3 | CAIRATRGDEQYF | TGTGCCATCAGGGCGACTAGGGGTGACGAGCAGTACTTC
TRBJ2-1 | . | TRBD2 | 18 | TRBV10-3 | CAISPGTSGKPSYNEQFF | TGTGCCATCAGCCCCGGGACTAGCGGGAAACCTTCCTACAATGAGCAGTTCTTC
TRBJ2-3 | . | . | 13 | TRBV5-1 | CASGEGGADTQYF | TGCGCCAGCGGGGAGGGGGGCGCAGATACGCAGTATTTT
TRBJ2-7 | . | . | 13 | TRBV19 | CASSKTSTYEQYF | TGTGCCAGTAGCAAGACGTCTACCTACGAGCAGTACTTC
TRBJ2-1 | . | . | 14 | TRBV7-9 | CASSPRSSYNEQFF | TGTGCCAGCAGTCCTAGGAGCTCCTACAATGAGCAGTTCTTC
TRBJ2-1 | . | TRBD1 | 15 | TRBV7-3 | CASSAGQGSYNEQFF | TGTGCCAGCAGCGCGGGACAGGGCTCTTACAATGAGCAGTTCTTC
TRBJ1-1 | . | TRBD1 | 17 | TRBV2 | CASSDQGRGPGNTEAFF | TGTGCCAGCAGTGATCAGGGCAGGGGGCCTGGGAACACTGAAGCTTTCTTT
TRBJ1-5 | . | . | 15 | TRBV5-1 | CASSLDGIADQPQHF | TGCGCCAGCAGCTTGGACGGTATAGCGGATCAGCCCCAGCATTTT
TRBJ1-1 | . | . | 16 | TRBV7-3 | CASSPTGGSGGSEAFF | TGTGCCAGCAGCCCCACAGGAGGATCAGGTGGGTCTGAAGCTTTCTTT
TRBJ2-6 | . | TRBD2 | 17 | TRBV9 | CASSRFAGGTGANVLTF | TGTGCCAGCAGCCGCTTTGCCGGGGGGACTGGGGCCAACGTCCTGACTTTC
TRBJ2-1 | . | TRBD2 | 18 | TRBV11-3 | CASSYSASGRQSVGEQFF | TGTGCCAGCAGCTACTCGGCTAGCGGGAGACAATCAGTAGGTGAGCAGTTCTTC
TRBJ2-5 | . | . | 12 | TRBV30 | CAWSVSPETQYF | TGTGCCTGGAGTGTATCTCCAGAGACCCAGTACTTC
TRBJ1-4 | . | . | 14 | TRBV11-1 | CASSLAVVDEKLFF | TGTGCCAGCAGCTTAGCCGTTGTGGATGAAAAACTGTTTTTT
TRBJ2-5 | once | . | 15 | TRBV5-4 | CASTFFKGPVRTQYF | TGTGCCAGCACCTTCTTTAAGGGCCCAGTAAGGACCCAGTACTTC
TRBJ1-2 | . | TRBD1 | 13 | TRBV2 | CASSGGGAAGYTF | TGTGCCAGCAGTGGAGGGGGCGCGGCTGGCTACACCTTC
TRBJ1-2 | few | . | 12 | TRBV30 | CAWSGNTYGYTF | TGTGCCTGGAGTGGGAACACCTATGGCTACACCTTC
TRBJ1-1 | few | . | 11 | TRBV29-1 | CSVGHGTEAFF | TGCAGCGTAGGACACGGAACTGAAGCTTTCTTT
TRBJ2-1 | . | . | 17 | TRBV10-3 | CAISGKGTLGSYNEQFF | TGTGCCATCAGTGGAAAAGGAACACTAGGCTCCTACAATGAGCAGTTCTTC
TRBJ2-7 | once | . | 14 | TRBV6-6 | CASSYGQGPYEQYF | TGTGCCAGCAGTTACGGGCAGGGTCCCTACGAGCAGTACTTC
TRBJ2-7 | . | TRBD2 | 16 | TRBV7-6 | CASSPRLAESSYEQYF | TGTGCCAGCAGCCCTCGACTAGCGGAAAGCTCCTACGAGCAGTACTTC
TRBJ2-3 | once | . | 14 | TRBV5-1 | CASSLAPDTDTQYF | TGCGCCAGCAGCTTGGCCCCAGACACAGATACGCAGTATTTT